One T cell receptor (beta chain) is described in this entry. The CDR3 spans 18 residues. Trimming left V 11 bases short and J 1 base short, with 27 bases between. The germline V gene encodes CDR1 LNHDA and CDR2 SQIVND (reference sequence). Profiled with immunoSEQ multiplex PCR; TCRdb holds only in-frame clones, not every one. The clone table shows 150,000 to 200,000 clones, with the ten largest holding 2% to 2.5%. The data derive from a study of control samples from healthy donors and cancer patients. The chain combines TRBV19 with TRBJ2-1; D is tentatively TRBD1 or TRBD2 (7 bases each). The specimen was blood. The receptor comes from a woman aged 25 to 39 in good health. The CDR3: CAPLTQGGLIPSYNEQFF. CDR3 DNA sequence: TGTGCCCCGTTGACGCAGGGGGGGCTCATACCTTCCTACAATGAGCAGTTCTTC.